This TCR beta chain was captured in a study of cytomegalovirus exposure and HLA in healthy donors. Study-level points and caveats: According to reports, the classifier identified cytomegalovirus status with high specificity and sensitivity. In vitro data verified a few CMV-associated chains as specific for CMV antigens. Cytomegalovirus-associated TCR beta chains were listed, numbering under 200.

Per germline, CDR1 ENHRY and CDR2 SYGVKD. The CDR3 totals 15 residues. V was pared by 7 bases and J by 4 bases, with 9 bases of the junction left unmatched. Assay used: immunoSEQ multiplex PCR; TCRdb lists only in-frame clones, some missing. The data show about 150,000 clones, over 90% seen once. Regarding this clone: Its cognate antigen is unknown.

The rearrangement joins TRBV10-3 to TRBJ2-2, with TRBD2 matching over 7 bases. The receptor's source is a man aged 18 to 29 in good health and CMV-seropositive. Sample: PBMCs. The CDR3 loop reads CAITGEGPPTGELFF. Written as DNA, the CDR3 is TGTGCCATCACGGGGGAGGGTCCGCCCACCGGGGAGCTGTTTTTT.